The 15 T cell receptor beta chains listed next were all sequenced from one sample in a study of T-cell memory formation after mild COVID-19 (dated by TCRdb to the early 2020s). Receptor libraries were prepared by 5' RACE. TCRdb shows the sequencer as Illumina NovaSeq 6000. TCRdb reprocessing: public reads trimmed at Q25 with fastp, clones called with MiXCR, in-frame beta chains kept. Under each unique CDR3 protein, matching rows form one entry showing the most common genes and DNA. The sample data list approximately 410,000 distinct CDR3 sequences, and around a quarter of these were observed just once. In total, the top ten clones hold around 13% of the sample. Sample: PBMCs or a T cell subset sorted from them (not recorded which). The receptors were gathered from an adult woman who had mild COVID-19 (a few samples of this study predate the infection). The sample titles of this study are shuffled in the database, so cell type and time point are left out; the donor was told from shared clones.

CDR3 residues: CAITYSSGTDTQYF. As DNA, the CDR3 is TGTGCCATCACCTACTCTAGCGGCACAGATACGCAGTATTTT. This sequence joins TRBV3-1 and TRBJ2-3, with D maybe TRBD2 (6 bases). CDR3 size: 14 residues. Germline CDR1 and CDR2: LGHDT and YNNKEL (reference sequence). Trimming stripped 10 bases from V and 1 base from J, with 15 bases between.

The chain employs TRBV20-1 and TRBJ2-3; D not resolved. The CDR3 covers 15 residues. Germline CDR1 and CDR2: DFQATT and SNEGSKA (reference sequence). The V gene lost 6 bases and the J gene lost 2 bases, with 18 bases spanning the gap. CDR3 coding DNA: TGCAGTGCCCCGAGTGGACGGTACTACACAGATACGCAGTATTTT. Protein: CSAPSGRYYTDTQYF.

This clonotype has only a few counts. The V and J genes are TRBV4-3 and TRBJ2-2, with 13 nucleotides matching TRBD2. The germline V gene encodes CDR1 LGHNA and CDR2 YSLEER. This CDR3 spans 20 amino acids. Trimming at V came to 3 bases and at J to 0 bases, leaving 10 bases not matched to a gene. CDR3 loop: CASSQSPSTSGRANTGELFF. For the CDR3, the DNA is TGCGCCAGCAGCCAGTCCCCGTCTACTAGCGGGAGGGCGAACACCGGGGAGCTGTTTTTT.

A few counts support this clonotype. The J gene is TRBJ2-4, the V gene TRBV15; D not resolved. Trimming left V 0 bases short and J 0 bases short, with 6 bases between. There are 15 residues in the CDR3. CDR1 is LNHNV and CDR2 is YYDKDF in the germline V gene (reference sequence). The CDR3 nucleotides are TGTGCCACCAGCAGAGATACAGTAGCCAAAAACATTCAGTACTTC. As protein: CATSRDTVAKNIQYF.

The chain recombines TRBV7-3 with TRBJ2-3, with 13 bases fitting TRBD2. Trimming took 4 bases from V and 6 from J; bases not matched to a gene: 10. Germline V gene data show CDR1 as SGHTA and CDR2 as FQGTGA. The CDR3 has 17 residues. The CDR3 reads CASSSQGLAGSGDTQYF. For the CDR3, the DNA is TGTGCCAGCAGCTCACAGGGACTAGCGGGATCGGGGGATACGCAGTATTTT.

V usage is TRBV13 and J usage is TRBJ2-1; D not certain. The germline V gene encodes CDR1 PRHDT and CDR2 FYEKMQ (reference sequence). V lost 4 bases and J 0 bases, leaving 13 bases between the germline ends. This CDR3 region has 16 residues. Here the CDR3 DNA reads TGTGCCAGCAGCTCCAGCGTACTTGGCTCCTACAATGAGCAGTTCTTC. Protein sequence: CASSSSVLGSYNEQFF.

This clonotype has a handful of counts. The rearrangement joins TRBV6-6 to TRBJ2-1, with D maybe TRBD1 (6 bases). V was trimmed by 4 bases and J by 4 bases, leaving 14 bases between them. The CDR3 runs 15 residues. CDR1 and CDR2 from the germline V gene are MNHNY and SVGAGI (reference sequence). The CDR3 sequence: CASSWAGARYNEQFF. As DNA, the CDR3 is TGTGCCAGCAGTTGGGCAGGGGCTAGATACAATGAGCAGTTCTTC.

This clonotype was picked up a small number of times. V and J are TRBV4-2 and TRBJ2-3, with D perhaps TRBD1 (6 bases). CDR1 LGHNA and CDR2 YNFKEQ come from the germline V gene. Trimming took off 0 bases at V and 9 bases at J, with 16 bases between the two ends. CDR3 length equals 15 residues. The CDR3 nucleotides are TGTGCCAGCAGCCAAGATGGGGGACAAGGACAAACGCAGTATTTT. It yields the protein CASSQDGGQGQTQYF.

The rearrangement links TRBV29-1 to TRBJ1-1, with 7 bases fitting TRBD1. Germline loops: CDR1 SQVTM, CDR2 ANQGSEA. Trimming took 7 bases from V and 1 from J; bases not matched to a gene: 3. The CDR3 consists of 12 residues. The CDR3 nucleotides read TGCAGCGCACGGGACAGGAACACTGAAGCTTTCTTT. As protein: CSARDRNTEAFF.

A few counts support this clonotype. The genes are TRBV3-1 and TRBJ2-7; 9 nucleotides match TRBD1. The V gene end was trimmed by 4 bases and the J gene end by 6 bases; junction bases not matched to a gene: 13. This CDR3 contains 16 residues. The germline V gene has CDR1 LGHDT and CDR2 YNNKEL (reference sequence). In DNA, the CDR3 is TGTGCCAGCAGCCCTATAGGTGGGGACAGGGTCCGCGAGCAGTACTTC. Translating it yields CASSPIGGDRVREQYF.

The chain has TRBV7-3 and TRBJ2-1, with 11 bases that match TRBD2. V was clipped by 4 bases and J by 8 bases; unmatched bases: 4. The CDR3 contains 14 residues. Germline V gene sequence: CDR1 SGHTA, CDR2 FQGTGA. In nucleotides, the CDR3 is TGTGCCAGCAGCTCTAGCGGGGGGTTCGATGAGCAGTTCTTC. Encoded protein: CASSSSGGFDEQFF.

The chain combines TRBV20-1 with TRBJ2-1; TRBD2 agrees at 9 bases. Germline CDR1 reads DFQATT; CDR2 reads SNEGSKA (reference sequence). CDR3 size: 15 residues. V trimming: 3 bases; J trimming: 5 bases; junction bases outside the gene matches: 8. CDR3 region: CSASPLAGLDNEQFF. CDR3 nucleotide sequence: TGCAGTGCTAGCCCCCTAGCGGGACTTGACAATGAGCAGTTCTTC.

J is TRBJ1-4 and V is TRBV18; TRBD1 might be the D (6 bases). The V gene's germline CDR1 is KGHSH and CDR2 LQKENI. Trimming removed 6 bases from V and 4 bases from J, with 12 bases in between. The CDR3 has 14 residues. The CDR3, as DNA: TGTGCCAGCTCCCGCCGGGACAATAATGAAAAACTGTTTTTT. Residues: CASSRRDNNEKLFF.

V usage is TRBV18 and J usage is TRBJ2-2; unclear D gene. The ends were cut back, 8 bases at V and 3 bases at J, with 13 bases in the middle. Germline V gene lookup returns CDR1 KGHSH and CDR2 LQKENI. The CDR3 consists of 14 residues. In nucleotides, the CDR3 is TGTGCCAGCACCCCCCATCCGGACACCGGGGAGCTGTTTTTT. This translates into CASTPHPDTGELFF. The full variable domain, with the rest looked up from reference TRBV18 and TRBJ2-2, is NAGVMQNPRHLVRRRGQEARLRCSPMKGHSHVYWYRQLPEEGLKFMVYLQKENIIDESGMPKERFSAEFPKEGPSILRIQQVVRGDSAAYFCASTPHPDTGELFFGEGSRLTVL.

The V call is TRBV4-3, the J call TRBJ1-2, with D maybe TRBD1 (6 bases). Trimming pared 5 bases from V and 1 base from J, leaving 11 bases between. Germline V gene lookup returns CDR1 LGHNA and CDR2 YSLEER. CDR3 size: 14 residues. CDR3 sequence: CASSGGPLNYGYTF. The CDR3 nucleotides read TGCGCCAGCAGCGGGGGGCCGCTTAACTATGGCTACACCTTC.